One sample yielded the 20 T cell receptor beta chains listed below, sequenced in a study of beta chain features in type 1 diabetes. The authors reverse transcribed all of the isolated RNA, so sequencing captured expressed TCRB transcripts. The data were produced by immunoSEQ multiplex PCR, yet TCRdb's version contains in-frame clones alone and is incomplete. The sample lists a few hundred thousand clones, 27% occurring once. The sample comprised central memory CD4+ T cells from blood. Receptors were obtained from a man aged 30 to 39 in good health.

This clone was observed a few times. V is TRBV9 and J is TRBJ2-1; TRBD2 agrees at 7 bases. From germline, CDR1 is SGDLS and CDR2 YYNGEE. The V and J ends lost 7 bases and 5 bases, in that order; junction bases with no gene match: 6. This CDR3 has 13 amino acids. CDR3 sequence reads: CASGVAGDNEQFF. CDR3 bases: TGTGCCAGCGGTGTTGCGGGAGACAATGAGCAGTTCTTC.

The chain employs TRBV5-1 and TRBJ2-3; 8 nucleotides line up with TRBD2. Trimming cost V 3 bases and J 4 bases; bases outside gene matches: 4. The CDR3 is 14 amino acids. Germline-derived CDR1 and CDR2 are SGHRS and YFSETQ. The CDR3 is CASSYGGAADTQYF. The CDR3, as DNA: TGCGCCAGCAGCTACGGGGGGGCCGCAGATACGCAGTATTTT.

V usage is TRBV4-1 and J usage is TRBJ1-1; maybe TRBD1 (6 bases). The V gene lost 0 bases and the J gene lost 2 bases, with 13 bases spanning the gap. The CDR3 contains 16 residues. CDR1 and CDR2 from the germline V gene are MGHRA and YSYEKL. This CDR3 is CASSQERAGENTEAFF. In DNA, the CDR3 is TGCGCCAGCAGCCAAGAAAGGGCAGGGGAAAACACTGAAGCTTTCTTT.

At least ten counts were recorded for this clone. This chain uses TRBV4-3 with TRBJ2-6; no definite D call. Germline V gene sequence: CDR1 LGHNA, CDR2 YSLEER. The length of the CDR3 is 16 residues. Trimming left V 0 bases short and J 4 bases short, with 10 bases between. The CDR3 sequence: CASSQDSTWGANVLTF. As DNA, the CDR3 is TGCGCCAGCAGCCAAGATAGCACGTGGGGGGCCAACGTCCTGACTTTC.

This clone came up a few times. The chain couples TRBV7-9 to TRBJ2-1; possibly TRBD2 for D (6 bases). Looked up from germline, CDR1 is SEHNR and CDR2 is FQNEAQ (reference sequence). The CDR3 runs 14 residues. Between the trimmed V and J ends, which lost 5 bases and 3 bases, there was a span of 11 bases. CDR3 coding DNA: TGTGCCAGCAGCCGCGAGGGACTCTACAATGAGCAGTTCTTC. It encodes CASSREGLYNEQFF.

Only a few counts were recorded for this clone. CDR3 region: CASSLEGPGANVLTF. CDR3 bases: TGTGCCAGCAGTTTGGAGGGCCCTGGGGCCAACGTCCTGACTTTC. This chain joins TRBV28 and TRBJ2-6; possible D gene TRBD2, 6 bases. The CDR3 consists of 15 residues. Per germline, CDR1 MDHEN and CDR2 SYDVKM. The V gene lost 3 bases and the J gene lost 2 bases, with 8 bases spanning the gap.

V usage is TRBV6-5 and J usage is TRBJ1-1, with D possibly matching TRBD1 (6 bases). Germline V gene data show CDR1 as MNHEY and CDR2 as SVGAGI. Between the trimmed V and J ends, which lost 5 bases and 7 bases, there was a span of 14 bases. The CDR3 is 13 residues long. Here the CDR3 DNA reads TGTGCCAGCAGTCCCTTCGGACAGCGTGAAGCTTTCTTT. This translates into CASSPFGQREAFF.

This CDR3 reads CASSVGGSGTRRGNEQFF. The DNA of the CDR3 is TGTGCCAGCAGCGTAGGAGGGTCGGGAACCAGGCGAGGGAATGAGCAGTTCTTC. The chain uses TRBV9 and TRBJ2-1; a weak D match, TRBD2 (5 bases). Germline V CDR1 and CDR2: SGDLS, YYNGEE. V was shortened by 0 bases and J by 7 bases, with 23 bases between the two germline ends. CDR3 length equals 18 residues.

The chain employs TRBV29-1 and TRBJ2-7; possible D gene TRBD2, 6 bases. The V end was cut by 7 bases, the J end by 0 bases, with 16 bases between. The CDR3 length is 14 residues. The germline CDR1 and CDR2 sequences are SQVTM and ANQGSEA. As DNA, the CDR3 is TGCAGCGCTATAGGGACTGGGAGCTCCTACGAGCAGTACTTC. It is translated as CSAIGTGSSYEQYF.

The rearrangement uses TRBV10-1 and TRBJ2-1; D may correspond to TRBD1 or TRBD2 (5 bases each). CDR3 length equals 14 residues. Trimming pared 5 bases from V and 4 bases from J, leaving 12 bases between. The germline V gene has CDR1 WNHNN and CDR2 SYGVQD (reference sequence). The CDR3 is CASSRGTNYNEQFF. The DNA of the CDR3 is TGCGCCAGCAGTAGAGGGACCAATTACAATGAGCAGTTCTTC.

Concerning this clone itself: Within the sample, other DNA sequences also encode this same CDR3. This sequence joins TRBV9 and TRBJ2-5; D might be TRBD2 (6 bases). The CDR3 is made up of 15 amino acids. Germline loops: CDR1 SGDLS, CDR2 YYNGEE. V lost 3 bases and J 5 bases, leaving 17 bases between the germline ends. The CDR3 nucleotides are TGTGCCAGCAGCGCGCTCGGGACTCCCCTGGAGACCCAGTACTTC. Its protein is CASSALGTPLETQYF.

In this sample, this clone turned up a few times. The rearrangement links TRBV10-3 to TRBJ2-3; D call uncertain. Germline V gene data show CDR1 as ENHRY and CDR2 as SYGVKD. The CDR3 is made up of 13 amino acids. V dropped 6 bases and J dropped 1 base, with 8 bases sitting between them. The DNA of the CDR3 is TGTGCCATCAGGGGATTCGGCACAGATACGCAGTATTTT. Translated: CAIRGFGTDTQYF.

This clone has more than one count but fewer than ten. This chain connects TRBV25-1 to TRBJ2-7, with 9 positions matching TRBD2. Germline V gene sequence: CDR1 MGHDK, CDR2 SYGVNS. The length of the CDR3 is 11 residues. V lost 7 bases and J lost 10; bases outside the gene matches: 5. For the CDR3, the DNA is TGTGCCAGCATCGGTAGCGGGAGTCAGTACTTC. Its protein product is CASIGSGSQYF.

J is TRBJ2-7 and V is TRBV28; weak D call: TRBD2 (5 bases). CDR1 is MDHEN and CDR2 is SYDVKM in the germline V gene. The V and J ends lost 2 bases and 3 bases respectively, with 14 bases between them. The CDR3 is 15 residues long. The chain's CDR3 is CASSLVAGARYEQYF. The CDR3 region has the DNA TGTGCCAGCAGTTTAGTGGCGGGTGCCCGCTACGAGCAGTACTTC.

As DNA, the CDR3 is TGTGCCAGCAGCTTAGATAGGAGTACCTACGAGCAGTACTTC. This encodes CASSLDRSTYEQYF. V gene TRBV7-2 combines with J gene TRBJ2-7; D ambiguous. Trimming stripped 1 base from V and 2 bases from J, with 9 bases between. This CDR3 has 14 residues. Germline CDR1 is SGHTA and CDR2 is FQGNSA.

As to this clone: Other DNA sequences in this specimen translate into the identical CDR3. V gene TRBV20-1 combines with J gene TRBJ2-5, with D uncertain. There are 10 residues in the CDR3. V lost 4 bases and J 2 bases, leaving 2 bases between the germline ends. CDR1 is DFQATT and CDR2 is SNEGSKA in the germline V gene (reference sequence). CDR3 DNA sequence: TGCAGTGCTAAACAAGAGACCCAGTACTTC. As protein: CSAKQETQYF.

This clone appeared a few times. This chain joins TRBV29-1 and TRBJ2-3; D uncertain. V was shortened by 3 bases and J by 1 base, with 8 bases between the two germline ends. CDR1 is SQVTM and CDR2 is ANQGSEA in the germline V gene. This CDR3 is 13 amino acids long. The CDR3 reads CSVDDGGTDTQYF. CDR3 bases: TGCAGCGTTGACGACGGAGGCACAGATACGCAGTATTTT.

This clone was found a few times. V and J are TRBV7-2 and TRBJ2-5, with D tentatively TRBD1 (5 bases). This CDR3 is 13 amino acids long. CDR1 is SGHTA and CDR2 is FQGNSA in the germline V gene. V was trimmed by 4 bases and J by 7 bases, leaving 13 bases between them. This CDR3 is CASSSTPQGTQYF. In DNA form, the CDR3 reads TGTGCCAGCAGCTCCACCCCGCAGGGGACCCAGTACTTC.

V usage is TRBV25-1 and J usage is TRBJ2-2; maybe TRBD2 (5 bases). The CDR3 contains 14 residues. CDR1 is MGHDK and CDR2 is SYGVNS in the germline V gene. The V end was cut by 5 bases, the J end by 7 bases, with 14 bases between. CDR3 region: CASSSGENRGELFF. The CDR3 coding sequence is TGTGCCAGCAGTAGCGGCGAGAACCGCGGGGAGCTGTTTTTT.

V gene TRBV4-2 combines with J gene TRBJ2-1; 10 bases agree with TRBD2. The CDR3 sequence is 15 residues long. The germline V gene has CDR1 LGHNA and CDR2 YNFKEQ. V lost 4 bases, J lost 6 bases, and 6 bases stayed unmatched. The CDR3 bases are TGTGCCAGCAGCCCGCGGGCTAGCGGGAGCAATGAGCAGTTCTTC. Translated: CASSPRASGSNEQFF.